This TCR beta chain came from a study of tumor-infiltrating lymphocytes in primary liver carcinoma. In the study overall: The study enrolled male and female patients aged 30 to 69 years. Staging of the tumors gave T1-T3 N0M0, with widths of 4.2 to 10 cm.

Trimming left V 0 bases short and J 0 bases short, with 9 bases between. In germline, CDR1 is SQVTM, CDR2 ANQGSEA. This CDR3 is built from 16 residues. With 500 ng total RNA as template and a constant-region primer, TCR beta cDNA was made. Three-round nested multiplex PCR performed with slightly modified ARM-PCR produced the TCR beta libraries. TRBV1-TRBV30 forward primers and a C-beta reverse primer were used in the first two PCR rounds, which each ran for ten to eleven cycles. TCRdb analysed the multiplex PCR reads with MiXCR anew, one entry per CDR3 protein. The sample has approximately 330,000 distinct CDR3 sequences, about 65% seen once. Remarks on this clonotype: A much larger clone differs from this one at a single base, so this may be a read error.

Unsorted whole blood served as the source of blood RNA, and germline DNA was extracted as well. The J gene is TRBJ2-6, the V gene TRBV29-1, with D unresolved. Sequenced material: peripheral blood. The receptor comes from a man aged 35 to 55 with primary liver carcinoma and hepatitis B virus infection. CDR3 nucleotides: TGCAGCGTTGAAGAGTCCTACCCCTCTGGGGCCAACGTCCTGACTTTC. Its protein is CSVEESYPSGANVLTF.